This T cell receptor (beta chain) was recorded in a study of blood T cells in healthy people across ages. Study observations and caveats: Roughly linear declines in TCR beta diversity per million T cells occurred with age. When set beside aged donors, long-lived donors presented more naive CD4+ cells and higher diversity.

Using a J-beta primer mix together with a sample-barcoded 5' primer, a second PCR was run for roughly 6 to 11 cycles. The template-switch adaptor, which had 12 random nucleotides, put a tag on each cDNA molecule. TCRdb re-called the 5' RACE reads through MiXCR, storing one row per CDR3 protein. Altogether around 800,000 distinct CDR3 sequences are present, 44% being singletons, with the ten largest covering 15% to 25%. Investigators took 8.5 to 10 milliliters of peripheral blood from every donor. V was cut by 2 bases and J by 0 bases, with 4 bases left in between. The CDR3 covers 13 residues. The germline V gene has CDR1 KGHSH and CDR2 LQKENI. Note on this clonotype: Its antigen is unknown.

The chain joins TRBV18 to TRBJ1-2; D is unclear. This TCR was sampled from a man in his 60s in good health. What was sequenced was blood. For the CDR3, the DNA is TGTGCCAGCTCACCAATGGCTAACTATGGCTACACCTTC. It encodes CASSPMANYGYTF.